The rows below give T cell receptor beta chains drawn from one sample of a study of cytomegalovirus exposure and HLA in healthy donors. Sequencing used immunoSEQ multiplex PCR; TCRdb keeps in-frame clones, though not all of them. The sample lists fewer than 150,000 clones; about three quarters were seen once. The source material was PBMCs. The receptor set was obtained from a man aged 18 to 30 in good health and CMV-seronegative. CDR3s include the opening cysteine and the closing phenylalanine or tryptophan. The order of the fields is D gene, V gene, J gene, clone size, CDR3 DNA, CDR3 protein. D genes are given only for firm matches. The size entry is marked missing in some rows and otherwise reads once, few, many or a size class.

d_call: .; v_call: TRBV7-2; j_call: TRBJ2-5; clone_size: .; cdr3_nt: TGTGCCAGCAGCAGACCGGGAAGGGAGACCCAGTACTTC; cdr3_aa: CASSRPGRETQYF
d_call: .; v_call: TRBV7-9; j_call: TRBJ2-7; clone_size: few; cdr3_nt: TGTGCCAGCAGCTTAGACTTACTGAGCTCCTACGAGCAGTACTTC; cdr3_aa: CASSLDLLSSYEQYF
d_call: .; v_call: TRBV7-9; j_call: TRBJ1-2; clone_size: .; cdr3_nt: TGTGCCAGCAGCCACAGTCACCGGAGGGTGGGCTACACCTTC; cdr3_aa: CASSHSHRRVGYTF
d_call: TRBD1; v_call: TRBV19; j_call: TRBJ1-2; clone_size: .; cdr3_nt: TGTGCCAGCTGGGACAGGACTAACTATGGCTACACCTTC; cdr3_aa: CASWDRTNYGYTF
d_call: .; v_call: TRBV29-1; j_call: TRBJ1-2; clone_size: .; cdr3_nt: TGCAGCGTTGTTTTTGGGGGGGGTCCCTATGGCTACACCTTC; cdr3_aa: CSVVFGGGPYGYTF
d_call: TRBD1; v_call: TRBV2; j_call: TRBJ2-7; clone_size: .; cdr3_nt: TGTGCCACCTGGGGACAGGGGACCTACGAGCAGTACTTC; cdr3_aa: CATWGQGTYEQYF
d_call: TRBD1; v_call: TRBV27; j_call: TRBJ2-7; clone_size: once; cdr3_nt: TGTGCCAGCAGTTTACTGACAGGGGACGAGCAGTACTTC; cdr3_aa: CASSLLTGDEQYF
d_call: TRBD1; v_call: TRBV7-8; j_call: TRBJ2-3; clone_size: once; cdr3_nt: TGTGCCAGCAGCTCCTTGACAGGGGGCACAGATACGCAGTATTTT; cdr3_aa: CASSSLTGGTDTQYF
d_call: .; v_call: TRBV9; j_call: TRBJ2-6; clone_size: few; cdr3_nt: TGTGCCAGCAGCGGACCCGGGACTGCACGGAGTTCTAACGTCCTGACTTTC; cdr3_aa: CASSGPGTARSSNVLTF
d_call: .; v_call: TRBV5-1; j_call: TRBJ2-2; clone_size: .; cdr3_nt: TGCGCCAGCAGCTTAGGGACAATGGGAACCGGGGAGCTGTTTTTT; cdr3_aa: CASSLGTMGTGELFF
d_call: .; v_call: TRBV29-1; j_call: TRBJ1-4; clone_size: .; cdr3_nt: TGCAGCGTTGGGGCAGGGCCGGGTGAAAAACTGTTTTTT; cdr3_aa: CSVGAGPGEKLFF
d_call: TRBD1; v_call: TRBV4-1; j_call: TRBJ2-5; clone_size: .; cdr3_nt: TGCGCCAGCAGCCAAGACGACAGGGTTAGAGTGGAGACCCAGTACTTC; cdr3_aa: CASSQDDRVRVETQYF
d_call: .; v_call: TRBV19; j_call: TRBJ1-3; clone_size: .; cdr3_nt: TGTGCCAGTAGTATGGCGGCGTCATCTGGAAACACCATATATTTT; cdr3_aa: CASSMAASSGNTIYF
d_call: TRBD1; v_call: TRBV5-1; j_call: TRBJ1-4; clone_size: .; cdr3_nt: TGCGCCAGCAGCCCTCGGACAGGGGAGGGGGTTGAAGAAAAACTGTTTTTT; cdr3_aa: CASSPRTGEGVEEKLFF
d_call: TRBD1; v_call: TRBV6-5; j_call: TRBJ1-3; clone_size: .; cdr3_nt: TGTGCCAGCGGGGGCCAGGGGGCGGGAAACACCATATATTTT; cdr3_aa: CASGGQGAGNTIYF
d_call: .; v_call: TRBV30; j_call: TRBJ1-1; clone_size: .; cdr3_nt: TGTGCCTGGAGTGTACGAACACACCCCCTGAACACTGAAGCTTTCTTT; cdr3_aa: CAWSVRTHPLNTEAFF
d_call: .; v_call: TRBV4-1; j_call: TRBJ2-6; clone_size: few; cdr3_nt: TGCGCCAGCAGTCTTTCACGACAGGCCTCTGGGGCCAACGTCCTGACTTTC; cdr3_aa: CASSLSRQASGANVLTF
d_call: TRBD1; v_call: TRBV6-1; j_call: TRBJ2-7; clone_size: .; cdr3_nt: TGTGCCACCAACAGGGGGGATACGACCTACGAGCAGTACTTC; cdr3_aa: CATNRGDTTYEQYF
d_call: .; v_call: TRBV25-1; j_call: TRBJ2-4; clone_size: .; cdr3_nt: TGTGCCAGCACAAAACTCCCCAAAAACATTCAGTACTTC; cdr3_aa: CASTKLPKNIQYF
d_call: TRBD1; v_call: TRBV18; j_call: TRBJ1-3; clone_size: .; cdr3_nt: TGTGCCAGCTCACGGACAGGGAAGACCTCTGGAAACACCATATATTTT; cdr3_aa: CASSRTGKTSGNTIYF
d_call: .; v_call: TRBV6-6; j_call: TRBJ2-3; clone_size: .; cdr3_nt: TGTGCCAGCAGCATTAGCACAGATACGCAGTATTTT; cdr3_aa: CASSISTDTQYF
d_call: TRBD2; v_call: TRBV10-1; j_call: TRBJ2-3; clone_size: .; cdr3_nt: TGCGCCACCTACCTAGCGGGAGGGTGCACAGATACGCAGTATTTT; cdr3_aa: CATYLAGGCTDTQYF
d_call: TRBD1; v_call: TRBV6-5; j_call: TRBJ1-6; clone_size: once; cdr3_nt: TGTGCCAGCAGTAACCCTACAGGGGTTATTTCCCCCCTCCACTTT; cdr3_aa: CASSNPTGVISPLHF
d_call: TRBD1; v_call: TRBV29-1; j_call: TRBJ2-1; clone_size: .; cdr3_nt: TGCAGCGTTGAAACGGGACAGGGCTACAATGAGCAGTTCTTC; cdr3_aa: CSVETGQGYNEQFF
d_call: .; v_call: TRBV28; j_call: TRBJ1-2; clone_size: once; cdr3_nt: TGTGCCAGCAGTACCGTCACGGGACAAGACTATGGCTACACCTTC; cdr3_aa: CASSTVTGQDYGYTF
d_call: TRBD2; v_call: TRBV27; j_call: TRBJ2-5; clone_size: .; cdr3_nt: TGTGCCAGCAGTGTTGATGGACTAGCGGGAGGGCCCCAGTACTTC; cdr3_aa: CASSVDGLAGGPQYF
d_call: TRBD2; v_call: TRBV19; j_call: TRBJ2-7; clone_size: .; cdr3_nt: TGTGCCAGTAGCACTAGCGGCCTTAACCCTGATTACGAGCAGTACTTC; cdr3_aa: CASSTSGLNPDYEQYF